Each of the 15 T cell receptor beta chains below was sequenced from the same sample in a study of blood T cell repertoires in COVID-19. The protocol was immunoSEQ multiplex PCR, while the TCRdb copy is restricted to in-frame clones and leaves out a portion. The data show about 280,000 clones, 88% seen once. Sequenced material: peripheral blood. These receptors originate from a man younger than 35 with active or convalescent COVID-19.

The V and J genes are TRBV6-1 and TRBJ2-7; 9 nucleotides agree with TRBD1. Germline V CDR1 and CDR2: MNHNS, SASEGT. Losses at the gene ends were 1 base for V and 4 bases for J; bases not matched to a gene: 5. The CDR3 runs to 15 residues. The CDR3 DNA sequence: TGTGCCAGCAGTGAAGAGGAGACAGGGGGATACGAGCAGTACTTC. Its protein is CASSEEETGGYEQYF.

V gene TRBV27 combines with J gene TRBJ2-1; 11 bases map to TRBD1. CDR1 and CDR2 (germline): MNHEY, SMNVEV (reference sequence). The CDR3 consists of 15 residues. V shed 5 bases, J shed 9 bases, and the junction held 9 bases outside the gene matches. CDR3 sequence reads: CASSAPDRGQGEQFF. The CDR3 region has the DNA TGTGCCAGCAGTGCCCCGGACAGGGGGCAAGGTGAGCAGTTCTTC.

The rearrangement joins TRBV20-1 to TRBJ1-4; D gene unclear. Trimming stripped 6 bases from V and 10 bases from J, with 12 bases between. This CDR3 spans 11 amino acids. The germline gives CDR1 DFQATT, CDR2 SNEGSKA (reference sequence). CDR3 residues: CSARGGGKLFF. The CDR3 DNA sequence: TGCAGTGCCCGCGGTGGTGGAAAACTGTTTTTT.

The J gene is TRBJ2-5, the V gene TRBV11-3, with 9 nucleotides matching TRBD1. The CDR3 runs to 14 residues. Per germline, CDR1 SGHNT and CDR2 YENEEA. The J segment lost 3 bases and the V segment lost 5 bases, leaving 4 bases of the junction unmatched. CDR3 in DNA: TGTGCCAGCAGCGCCCGACAGGGGGAAGAGACCCAGTACTTC. It yields the protein CASSARQGEETQYF.

The rearrangement links TRBV13 to TRBJ1-2; a possible D gene is TRBD1 (6 bases). Trimming cost V 5 bases and J 8 bases, with 24 bases left between them. Per the germline V gene, CDR1 is PRHDT and CDR2 is FYEKMQ (reference sequence). This CDR3 has 16 amino acids. CDR3 in amino acids: CASSPRSGGPSPGYTF. CDR3 nucleotides: TGTGCCAGCAGCCCACGAAGTGGGGGCCCTAGTCCGGGCTACACCTTC.

V and J are TRBV5-1 and TRBJ1-2; 8 bases line up with TRBD1. V lost 3 bases to trimming and J lost 0 bases; unmatched junction nucleotides: 7. Germline V gene sequence: CDR1 SGHRS, CDR2 YFSETQ. The CDR3 loop spans 16 amino acids. The chain's CDR3 is CASSSDRAETNYGYTF. CDR3 sequence (DNA): TGCGCCAGCAGCTCGGACAGGGCAGAGACTAACTATGGCTACACCTTC.

V usage is TRBV24-1 and J usage is TRBJ2-2; D unclear. Germline CDR1 and CDR2: KGHDR and SFDVKD. V was trimmed by 4 bases and J by 0 bases, leaving 5 bases between them. The CDR3 has 14 residues. In DNA form, the CDR3 reads TGTGCCACCAGTGACCCAGCGAACACCGGGGAGCTGTTTTTT. Residues: CATSDPANTGELFF.

In its sample, this clone was seen a few times. The V call is TRBV4-1, the J call TRBJ2-7, with 9 bases identical to TRBD2. Per the germline V gene, CDR1 is MGHRA and CDR2 is YSYEKL. This CDR3 comprises 15 residues. The J segment lost 3 bases and the V segment lost 1 base, leaving 4 bases of the junction unmatched. The CDR3 DNA follows: TGCGCCAGCAGCCAAGTTTCACTAGCGGGCTACGAGCAGTACTTC. Its translation is CASSQVSLAGYEQYF.

The rearrangement links TRBV5-8 to TRBJ2-3; TRBD2 matches at 11 bases. The germline V gene encodes CDR1 SGHTS and CDR2 YDEGEE. The CDR3 is made up of 17 amino acids. Trimming took 3 bases from V and 3 from J; bases not matched to a gene: 9. Here the CDR3 DNA reads TGTGCCAGCAGCTGGGATATAGCGGGGGGGCAGACAGATACGCAGTATTTT. Translated, it gives CASSWDIAGGQTDTQYF.

This clone came up a few times. The chain has TRBV5-6 and TRBJ1-2; D is perhaps TRBD1 (6 bases). Germline assignment: CDR1 SGHDT and CDR2 YYEEEE. The length of the CDR3 is 13 residues. Between the trimmed V and J ends, which lost 3 bases and 4 bases, there was a span of 10 bases. The CDR3 spells CASSSTGLYGYTF. The CDR3 DNA is TGTGCCAGCAGCTCTACAGGGCTCTATGGCTACACCTTC.

The chain has TRBV12-3 or TRBV12-4 and TRBJ2-3; TRBD1 agrees at 7 bases. V gave up 5 bases and J gave up 6 bases; unmatched junction bases: 5. CDR3 length equals 13 residues. CDR3 sequence reads: CASSPTGVDTQYF. CDR3 nucleotides: TGTGCCAGCAGTCCTACAGGGGTGGATACGCAGTATTTT.

The genes are TRBV2 and TRBJ1-6; a possible D gene is TRBD1 (5 bases). Germline V gene lookup returns CDR1 SNHLY and CDR2 FYNNEI. The CDR3 sequence is 12 residues long. V was clipped by 7 bases and J by 11 bases, with 12 bases between them. The CDR3 reads CASNLDRTPLHF. The CDR3, as DNA: TGTGCCAGCAACCTCGACAGAACACCCCTCCACTTT. Variable domain in full (rest from reference TRBV2 and TRBJ1-6): EPEVTQTPSHQVTQMGQEVILRCVPISNHLYFYWYRQILGQKVEFLVSFYNNEISEKSEIFDDQFSVERPDGSNFTLKIRSTKLEDSAMYFCASNLDRTPLHFGNGTRLTVT.

This sequence joins TRBV27 and TRBJ2-5, with 9 bases lining up with TRBD1. J gave up 2 bases and V 4 bases, and 2 bases lay outside the gene matches. Germline V gene data show CDR1 as MNHEY and CDR2 as SMNVEV (reference sequence). CDR3 length: 14 residues. CDR3 DNA sequence: TGTGCCAGCAGTTACAGGGGGCTTCAAGAGACCCAGTACTTC. It is translated as CASSYRGLQETQYF.

The chain recombines TRBV10-3 with TRBJ1-2; D remains ambiguous. The germline V gene encodes CDR1 ENHRY and CDR2 SYGVKD. Trimming cost V 4 bases and J 3 bases, with 15 bases left between them. CDR3 length equals 15 residues. The CDR3 region has the DNA TGTGCCATCAGTGCGGGTTCGGAGGGAGACTATGGCTACACCTTC. This sequence encodes CAISAGSEGDYGYTF.

This rearrangement joins TRBV5-6 to TRBJ1-2; D not resolved. Trimming cost V 2 bases and J 4 bases, with 12 bases left between them. Germline values: CDR1 SGHDT, CDR2 YYEEEE. The CDR3 has 14 amino acids. The CDR3 DNA sequence: TGTGCCAGCAGCTTCATCCGCCAGGCCTATGGCTACACCTTC. This gives the protein CASSFIRQAYGYTF.